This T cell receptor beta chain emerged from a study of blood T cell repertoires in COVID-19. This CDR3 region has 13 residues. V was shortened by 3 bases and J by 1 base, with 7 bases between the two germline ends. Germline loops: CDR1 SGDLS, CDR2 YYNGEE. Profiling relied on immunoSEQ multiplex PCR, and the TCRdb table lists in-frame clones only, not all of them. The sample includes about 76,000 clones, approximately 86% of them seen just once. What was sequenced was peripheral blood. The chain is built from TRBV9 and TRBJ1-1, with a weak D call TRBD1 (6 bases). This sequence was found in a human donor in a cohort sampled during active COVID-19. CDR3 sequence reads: CASSGTANTEAFF. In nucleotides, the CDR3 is TGTGCCAGCAGCGGGACAGCGAACACTGAAGCTTTCTTT.